The next 15 T cell receptor beta chains were all read from a single sample in a study of cytomegalovirus exposure and HLA in healthy donors. Vbeta (60) and Jbeta (13) primers were used in the PCR. Only in-frame clones appear in the TCRdb table, and some are missing; sequencing was by immunoSEQ multiplex PCR. The table lists more than 95,000 clones, over 9.5% of them singletons. Sequencing was done on a sample of PBMCs. These receptors all stem from a woman aged 18-29 years in good health and CMV-seropositive.

The rearrangement uses TRBV5-8 and TRBJ2-1; 8 positions match TRBD2. The length of the CDR3 is 16 residues. The germline gives CDR1 SGHTS, CDR2 YDEGEE. V trimming: 2 bases; J trimming: 6 bases; junction bases outside the gene matches: 10. The CDR3 protein is CASSFMGLVSINEQFF. The CDR3 DNA is TGTGCCAGCAGCTTTATGGGACTAGTTTCAATCAATGAGCAGTTCTTC.

J is TRBJ1-1 and V is TRBV5-1, with D possibly being TRBD1 (6 bases). V gave up 3 bases and J gave up 1 base, with 10 bases separating them. CDR1 is SGHRS and CDR2 is YFSETQ in the germline V gene. This CDR3 has 14 residues. In DNA form, the CDR3 reads TGCGCCAGCAGCTACACGGGACAGAACACTGAAGCTTTCTTT. Translated: CASSYTGQNTEAFF.

This chain connects TRBV30 to TRBJ2-3, with TRBD2 matching 7 bases. The CDR3 has 13 amino acids. Germline CDR1 reads GTSNPN; CDR2 reads SVGIG (reference sequence). Trimming at V came to 7 bases and at J to 2 bases, leaving 6 bases not matched to a gene. The CDR3 protein is CASTSANTDTQYF. The CDR3 bases are TGTGCCTCTACTAGCGCCAACACAGATACGCAGTATTTT. Drawing the rest from reference TRBV30 and TRBJ2-3, the complete variable domain is SQTIHQWPATLVQPVGSPLSLECTVEGTSNPNLYWYRQAAGRGLQLLFYSVGIGQISSEVPQNLSASRPQDRQFILSSKKLLLSDSGFYLCASTSANTDTQYFGPGTRLTVL.

This clone has a handful of counts. The gene calls are TRBV6-5 and TRBJ1-5; 7 bases align to TRBD1. Trimming cost V 6 bases and J 4 bases; bases outside gene matches: 0. In germline, CDR1 is MNHEY, CDR2 SVGAGI. There are 12 residues in the CDR3. DNA of the CDR3: TGTGCCAGCAGACAGGGGAATCAGCCCCAGCATTTT. Its translation: CASRQGNQPQHF.

As DNA, the CDR3 is TGTGCCAGCAGCCGACAGGTTCCTAGTCGCCTCTCTGGGGCCAACGTCCTGACTTTC. This encodes CASSRQVPSRLSGANVLTF. This chain links TRBV7-3 with TRBJ2-6; D perhaps matches TRBD1 (6 bases). This CDR3 is built from 19 residues. Trimming took 5 bases from V and 0 from J, leaving 20 bases between them. Germline CDR1 and CDR2: SGHTA and FQGTGA.

This clone was detected only a few times. The chain couples TRBV28 to TRBJ1-3; D may be TRBD1 (6 bases). The CDR3 length is 15 residues. V was trimmed by 5 bases and J by 6 bases, leaving 17 bases between them. Germline V CDR1 and CDR2: MDHEN, SYDVKM. CDR3 protein: CASSTGGEGENTIYF. In DNA form, the CDR3 reads TGTGCCAGCAGTACCGGCGGAGAGGGGGAAAACACCATATATTTT.

This clone was picked up a small number of times. The chain has TRBV4-1 and TRBJ2-2; the D is unclear. CDR1 MGHRA and CDR2 YSYEKL come from the germline V gene. Trimming removed 1 base from V and 1 base from J, with 10 bases in between. This CDR3 contains 16 residues. CDR3 coding DNA: TGCGCCAGCAGCCAAGCGGAGAGAGTGAACACCGGGGAGCTGTTTTTT. Encoded protein: CASSQAERVNTGELFF.

This clone came up a few times. The J gene is TRBJ2-2, the V gene TRBV19, with 7 bases matching TRBD2. J was trimmed by 5 bases and V by 3 bases; bases with no gene match: 12. Germline CDR1 reads LNHDA; CDR2 reads SQIVND (reference sequence). There are 17 residues in the CDR3. CDR3 protein: CASSIVSSGTNTGELFF. The CDR3 DNA is TGTGCCAGTAGTATTGTGTCGAGCGGGACCAATACCGGGGAGCTGTTTTTT.

This clone has more than one count but fewer than ten. The chain links TRBV5-1 to TRBJ1-2, with 8 bases aligning to TRBD1. The germline V gene has CDR1 SGHRS and CDR2 YFSETQ. This CDR3 region has 13 residues. Trimming took 3 bases from V and 6 from J; bases not matched to a gene: 4. The CDR3 protein is CASSSTGADGYTF. The DNA of the CDR3 is TGCGCCAGCAGCTCGACAGGGGCTGATGGCTACACCTTC.

This clone showed up just a few times. The CDR3, as DNA: TGCGCCAGCAGCATATTACAGGGGGCGGGAGAGACCCAGTACTTC. This gives the protein CASSILQGAGETQYF. The chain combines TRBV5-1 with TRBJ2-5; 9 bases agree with TRBD1. The CDR3 loop spans 15 amino acids. Looked up from germline, CDR1 is SGHRS and CDR2 is YFSETQ. V was clipped by 4 bases and J by 4 bases; unmatched bases: 8.

This clone has only a few counts. The chain employs TRBV6-5 and TRBJ1-1; TRBD1 aligns across 9 bases. Germline values: CDR1 MNHEY, CDR2 SVGAGI. The CDR3 runs 15 residues. V was pared by 5 bases and J by 6 bases, with 10 bases of the junction left unmatched. The CDR3 loop is CASSPWGQGWPEAFF. The CDR3 DNA reads TGTGCCAGCAGTCCCTGGGGACAGGGTTGGCCTGAAGCTTTCTTT.

J is TRBJ2-1 and V is TRBV19; maybe TRBD2 (5 bases). The CDR3 spans 14 residues. The germline V gene has CDR1 LNHDA and CDR2 SQIVND (reference sequence). Trimming shortened V by 6 bases and J by 0 bases, and 9 bases separated the two germline ends. In DNA form, the CDR3 reads TGTGCCAGTAGAACCCGGGACTCCTACAATGAGCAGTTCTTC. Encoded protein: CASRTRDSYNEQFF.

The chain couples TRBV6-1 to TRBJ2-3; the D gene is possibly TRBD2 (5 bases). Germline CDR1 MNHNS, CDR2 SASEGT. V lost 9 bases and J lost 0, with 10 bases in between. The CDR3 is 13 residues long. CDR3 DNA sequence: TGTGCCAGTACTAGACTGAGCACAGATACGCAGTATTTT. This encodes CASTRLSTDTQYF.

V gene TRBV6-5 combines with J gene TRBJ1-1; TRBD1 might be the D (6 bases). CDR3 length: 16 amino acids. With 4 bases removed from V and 3 bases from J, the gap between germline ends came to 18 bases. CDR1 and CDR2 from the germline V gene are MNHEY and SVGAGI. The CDR3 reads CASSSTGKGRDTEAFF. CDR3 bases: TGTGCCAGCAGTTCTACAGGGAAGGGACGGGACACTGAAGCTTTCTTT.

This chain connects TRBV14 to TRBJ1-1, with D hard to call. This CDR3 region has 13 residues. Germline V CDR1 and CDR2: SGHDN, FVKESK. The ends were cut back, 2 bases at V and 6 bases at J, with 10 bases in the middle. The CDR3 spells CASSQLNGAEAFF. The CDR3 DNA sequence: TGTGCCAGCAGCCAACTTAACGGGGCTGAAGCTTTCTTT.